This T cell receptor (beta chain) emerged from a study of blood T cell repertoires in COVID-19. Overall study context: The analysed material was cDNA or gDNA that came from T cells, B-cell-depleted T cells, or PBMCs.

Assay: immunoSEQ multiplex PCR; the TCRdb copy retains only in-frame clones and omits some. The repertoire has under 90,000 clones, approximately 88% of them found once; the top ten carry roughly 5%. The sequence was collected from a man in his sixties with acute or convalescent COVID-19. The sample consisted of peripheral blood.

The CDR3 bases are TGCGCCAGCAGCCAAGTTGTGCTAGAGGAGACCCAGTACTTC. Its translation is CASSQVVLEETQYF. The V gene is TRBV4-1, the J gene TRBJ2-5; D is unresolved. From germline, CDR1 is MGHRA and CDR2 YSYEKL. Trimming stripped 1 base from V and 5 bases from J, with 11 bases between. CDR3 length: 14 residues.